This entry concerns a single T cell receptor (beta chain). The data are from a study of T cells in Graves' hyperthyroidism and ophthalmopathy. Unmatched junction bases numbered 6, after V lost 4 bases and J lost 5 bases. Germline loops: CDR1 PRHDT, CDR2 FYEKMQ (reference sequence). There are 16 residues in the CDR3. From RNA transcripts, TCR beta CDR3 regions were amplified. First-round RT-PCR of the TCR CDR3 relied on the HTBI primer set. TCRdb redid the calling of the multiplex PCR reads with MiXCR, one entry per CDR3 protein. The data show hundreds of thousands of distinct CDR3 sequences, with 17% seen just once and 17% held by the top ten.

Sequences were obtained from blood. The chain uses TRBV13 and TRBJ2-3; 13 nucleotides align to TRBD2. The TCR was taken from a woman between 18 and 29 years old with Graves' ophthalmopathy. The DNA of the CDR3 is TGTGCCAGCAGCTCCGGACTAGCGGGAGAGGTAGATACGCAGTATTTT. Translated, it gives CASSSGLAGEVDTQYF.